The T cell receptor beta chain under discussion was sequenced for a study of vaccination and CD4 T cells after COVID-19. Study-level background: Each individual in the study obtained two doses of BNT162b2 or mRNA-1273 vaccine.

This clonotype turned up a few times. Its antigen is unidentified. Treatment meaning: approximately 9-day PBMC culture with coronavirus spike peptide pools or control peptides (ViraFEST assay). Via ViraFEST, peptide pools expanded antigen-specific T cells before TCR sequencing. Replacement of half the medium with fresh IL-2 medium took place on days 3 and 7. The CDR3 consists of 15 residues. Trimming took 0 bases from V and 3 from J, leaving 8 bases between them. Germline V gene lookup returns CDR1 MNHEY and CDR2 SMNVEV (reference sequence). With the Oncomine TCR Beta short-read assay, DNA from cultured CD4+ T cells was sequenced. After culture, CD4+ T cells served as the source for genomic DNA extraction. TCRdb used MiXCR to reprocess the PCR reads, holding one entry per CDR3 protein. The sample includes more than 15,000 distinct CDR3 sequences, roughly 29% of them seen just once.

The sequence derives from a human donor with COVID-19. Sequencing was carried out using cultured CD4+ T cells from blood. The gene calls are TRBV27 and TRBJ2-2; perhaps TRBD2 as D (6 bases). The CDR3 bases are TGTGCCAGCAGTTTATCGTGGGGGGACACCGGGGAGCTGTTTTTT. Translated, it gives CASSLSWGDTGELFF.